These T cell receptor beta chains were read from a single sample in a study of blood T cells in healthy people across ages. One entry per CDR3 protein results from TCRdb running MiXCR on the 5' RACE reads. This repertoire shows roughly 800,000 distinct CDR3 sequences, 55% to 75% found once; its top ten account for around 20%. Material for sequencing was blood. These receptors all stem from a man under 40 in good health. Both conserved end residues are part of each CDR3. Each record gives: CDR3 DNA, CDR3 protein, CDR3 length, clone size, J gene, V gene, D gene. D genes are given only for firm matches. Clone sizes are given selectively: once, few, many, or a class where the clone is expanded.

TGCGCCAGCAGCTCCATCCTAGCGGGAGGAGCACGCAATGAGCAGTTCTTC CASSSILAGGARNEQFF 17 . TRBJ2-1 TRBV5-1 TRBD2
TGTGCCAGCCGCGTGACCGGGACTGCCAATGAGCAGTTCTTC CASRVTGTANEQFF 14 . TRBJ2-1 TRBV5-6 .
TGTGCCAGCAGTTTAGCCGCGTATGGCTACACCTTC CASSLAAYGYTF 12 . TRBJ1-2 TRBV28 .
TGTGCCAGCAGCCAAGATGGTTATAGACAGGGAGATGAAAAACTGTTTTTT CASSQDGYRQGDEKLFF 17 . TRBJ1-4 TRBV4-2 TRBD1
TGTGCCAGCAGCCAAGGACTAGCGGGGGCCGGGGGAGAGCAGTTCTTC CASSQGLAGAGGEQFF 16 . TRBJ2-1 TRBV3-1 TRBD2
TGCGCCAGCAGCCAAGAGGGGTATAGGGATACGCAGTATTTT CASSQEGYRDTQYF 14 . TRBJ2-3 TRBV4-3 .
TGTGCCAGCAGTTTCAGTGCAACTAATGAAAAACTGTTTTTT CASSFSATNEKLFF 14 few TRBJ1-4 TRBV12-3/TRBV12-4 .
TGCAGCGTCCCTCAAGCGAGGGCGGAGTACATTCAGTACTTC CSVPQARAEYIQYF 14 . TRBJ2-4 TRBV29-1 .
TGTGCCAGCAGTAAGGGAGGAAGGGTCTACGAGCAGTACTTC CASSKGGRVYEQYF 14 once TRBJ2-7 TRBV6-2/TRBV6-3 .
TGTGCCAGCAGCCCCGGGGGGAACACCGGGGAGCTGTTTTTT CASSPGGNTGELFF 14 . TRBJ2-2 TRBV7-3 .
TGCGCCAGCAGCCCCACACCCCCAGGGGCGATCAGGGCAAATGAGCAGTTCTTC CASSPTPPGAIRANEQFF 18 few TRBJ2-1 TRBV4-1 .
TGCAGTGTCATGGGGACAGGGGCCTACGAGCAGTACTTC CSVMGTGAYEQYF 13 few TRBJ2-7 TRBV20-1 TRBD1
TGTGCCTGGAGCCCCAATGACTACGAGCAGTACTTC CAWSPNDYEQYF 12 . TRBJ2-7 TRBV30 .
TGCAGTGCTCCTAGCGGTCAAGAGACCCAGTACTTC CSAPSGQETQYF 12 few TRBJ2-5 TRBV20-1 TRBD2
TGTGCCAGCAGTTCCTGGGGACAGGCCGACGAGCAGTACTTC CASSSWGQADEQYF 14 . TRBJ2-7 TRBV6-6 TRBD1
TGCAGTGTTAATATAGCGGGGACTAGCGGGCGCAATGAGCAGTTCTTC CSVNIAGTSGRNEQFF 16 . TRBJ2-1 TRBV20-1 TRBD2
TGTGCCAGCAGCCAAAGTCTCCAGACTTACAATGAGCAGTTCTTC CASSQSLQTYNEQFF 15 few TRBJ2-1 TRBV3-1 .
TGTGCCAGCGGGGGGGATCTGGACGAGCAGTACTTC CASGGDLDEQYF 12 many TRBJ2-7 TRBV28 TRBD2
TGTGCCAGCAGATTAAGGACTAGCGACCAAGAGACCCAGTACTTC CASRLRTSDQETQYF 15 . TRBJ2-5 TRBV3-1 TRBD2
TGTGCCAGCAGCGCCCGGACAGGGAACTATGGCTACACCTTC CASSARTGNYGYTF 14 few TRBJ1-2 TRBV7-2 TRBD1
TGCAGTGCTGCCCCAGGGGGCCCGGTCGCAGATACGCAGTATTTT CSAAPGGPVADTQYF 15 . TRBJ2-3 TRBV20-1 TRBD1